This is a list of T cell receptor beta chains from one sample in a study of blood T cell repertoires in COVID-19. Assay: immunoSEQ multiplex PCR; the TCRdb copy retains only in-frame clones and omits some. The table records about 170,000 clones, approximately 84% of them present only once. Sequencing was carried out using peripheral blood. The receptor set was obtained from an elderly woman with COVID-19, enrolled during active disease. Each CDR3 is given with its conserved first and last residue. D genes are given only for firm matches. Some rows mark clone size as missing; the rest say once, few, many or name a class of expanded clone.

v_gene: TRBV3-1/TRBV3-2
d_gene: TRBD1
j_gene: TRBJ1-1
abundance: NA
CDR3nt: TGTGCCAGCAGCCTAATGACAGGGCTTTTGAACACTGAAGCTTTCTTT
CDR3aa: CASSLMTGLLNTEAFF

v_gene: TRBV28
d_gene: NA
j_gene: TRBJ2-3
abundance: NA
CDR3nt: TGTGCCAGCAGTTTTTCAGGCAGGGGATCAGATACGCAGTATTTT
CDR3aa: CASSFSGRGSDTQYF

v_gene: TRBV6-5
d_gene: NA
j_gene: TRBJ1-6
abundance: NA
CDR3nt: TGTGCCAGCAGTTACTCTCGGACTGATTCACCCCTCCACTTT
CDR3aa: CASSYSRTDSPLHF

v_gene: TRBV2
d_gene: NA
j_gene: TRBJ1-1
abundance: few
CDR3nt: TGTGCCAGCGGCTACACTGAAGCTTTCTTT
CDR3aa: CASGYTEAFF

v_gene: TRBV25-1
d_gene: TRBD1
j_gene: TRBJ2-7
abundance: NA
CDR3nt: TGTGCCACCCGGGACAGGACCTCCTACGAGCAGTACTTC
CDR3aa: CATRDRTSYEQYF

v_gene: TRBV7-2
d_gene: NA
j_gene: TRBJ1-1
abundance: NA
CDR3nt: TGTGCCAGCAGCTTAGAAGGGGTGGTCACTGAAGCTTTCTTT
CDR3aa: CASSLEGVVTEAFF

v_gene: TRBV6-2/TRBV6-3
d_gene: TRBD2
j_gene: TRBJ2-2
abundance: NA
CDR3nt: TGTGCCAGCAGTCCCGGCCAGGGGCGGGGGGCTAGCGGGGAGCTGTTTTTT
CDR3aa: CASSPGQGRGASGELFF

v_gene: TRBV5-1
d_gene: TRBD1
j_gene: TRBJ1-3
abundance: few
CDR3nt: TGCGCCAGCAGCTTGAGGGACAGGGACCCTCGTGGTGGAAACACCATATATTTT
CDR3aa: CASSLRDRDPRGGNTIYF

v_gene: TRBV29-1
d_gene: NA
j_gene: TRBJ2-7
abundance: NA
CDR3nt: TGCAGCGTTGAAGTTAGCGGTTACTACGAGCAGTACTTC
CDR3aa: CSVEVSGYYEQYF

v_gene: TRBV6-5
d_gene: NA
j_gene: TRBJ2-2
abundance: NA
CDR3nt: TGTGCCAGCAGGAGAGAGGGAGCTAAGGACGGGGAGCTGTTTTTT
CDR3aa: CASRREGAKDGELFF